This T cell receptor (beta chain) was sequenced in a study of T cell responses to AZD1222 COVID-19 vaccine. The study, taken as a whole, reports: Along spike, vaccine-associated CD4 TCRs were found throughout, with dominance at 160-218 and 743-854.

Data came from immunoSEQ multiplex PCR; TCRdb stores just in-frame clones and leaves some out. The sample lists approximately 75,000 clones; around 86% were seen once. This clone has only one observation. Its antigen is unidentified. Combined were second doses at about 4 or about 12 weeks. The specimen comprised peripheral blood, sampled 28 days after the second AZD1222 dose. This TCR was sampled from an adult who received the AZD1222 COVID-19 vaccine.

The CDR3, as DNA: TGTGCCAGCAGCTTGTCATCGACCCTAGGACAGGCCCTAGCTGAAGCTTTCTTT. Protein: CASSLSSTLGQALAEAFF. This rearrangement joins TRBV13 to TRBJ1-1; 7 bases fit TRBD1. The CDR3 has 18 amino acids. Germline-derived CDR1 and CDR2 are PRHDT and FYEKMQ (reference sequence). V lost 3 bases to trimming and J lost 6 bases; unmatched junction nucleotides: 19.